The 6 T cell receptor beta chains reported below all come from one sample, sequenced in a study of blood T cell repertoires in COVID-19. Assay used: immunoSEQ multiplex PCR; TCRdb lists only in-frame clones, some missing. The sample holds about 200,000 clones, about nine tenths seen once. The source material was peripheral blood. The receptors were gathered from a woman in her 70s with acute or convalescent COVID-19.

The J gene is TRBJ2-7, the V gene TRBV5-1; D is possibly TRBD1 (6 bases). Germline CDR1 is SGHRS and CDR2 is YFSETQ. The V gene lost 4 bases and the J gene lost 0 bases, with 8 bases spanning the gap. This CDR3 region has 13 residues. CDR3 sequence reads: CASSPDSSYEQYF. The CDR3 coding sequence is TGCGCCAGCAGCCCGGACAGCTCCTACGAGCAGTACTTC.

V and J are TRBV7-2 and TRBJ1-6; D possibly corresponds to TRBD1 (5 bases). This CDR3 is 14 amino acids long. The ends were cut back, 5 bases at V and 10 bases at J, with 15 bases in the middle. The V gene's germline CDR1 is SGHTA and CDR2 FQGNSA. Written as DNA, the CDR3 is TGTGCCAGCAGCCAAGGGGTGCGAGGATCACCCCTCCACTTT. This sequence encodes CASSQGVRGSPLHF.

This clone was found once. This chain connects TRBV5-1 to TRBJ2-2; the D gene is possibly TRBD1 (6 bases). This CDR3 contains 17 residues. Germline V gene lookup returns CDR1 SGHRS and CDR2 YFSETQ. Trimming left V 0 bases short and J 4 bases short, with 16 bases between. CDR3 region: CASSLARGFGTTGELFF. CDR3 DNA sequence: TGCGCCAGCAGCTTGGCCAGGGGATTTGGTACCACCGGGGAGCTGTTTTTT.

The chain links TRBV29-1 to TRBJ2-1, with D possibly being TRBD2 (6 bases). Trimming removed 4 bases from V and 0 bases from J, with 13 bases in between. Per germline, CDR1 SQVTM and CDR2 ANQGSEA. The CDR3 is 15 amino acids. The CDR3 reads CSVGGGTSSYNEQFF. The CDR3 DNA follows: TGCAGCGTTGGGGGAGGAACGAGCTCCTACAATGAGCAGTTCTTC.

This sequence joins TRBV18 and TRBJ1-6; 7 bases agree with TRBD1. The CDR3 totals 15 residues. Trimming cost V 2 bases and J 6 bases; bases outside gene matches: 4. Germline V gene sequence: CDR1 KGHSH, CDR2 LQKENI. CDR3 in DNA: TGTGCCAGCTCACCAAAGGGGGCAAGTAATTCACCCCTCCACTTT. It codes for CASSPKGASNSPLHF.

The rearrangement uses TRBV11-2 and TRBJ2-7, with D maybe TRBD2 (7 bases). Per the germline V gene, CDR1 is SGHAT and CDR2 is FQNNGV. The CDR3 has 17 amino acids. V was pared by 5 bases and J by 0 bases, with 20 bases between. CDR3 bases: TGTGCCAGCAGCGTTAGCTGGGGGCTAGCGGACTCCTACGAGCAGTACTTC. Translated: CASSVSWGLADSYEQYF.